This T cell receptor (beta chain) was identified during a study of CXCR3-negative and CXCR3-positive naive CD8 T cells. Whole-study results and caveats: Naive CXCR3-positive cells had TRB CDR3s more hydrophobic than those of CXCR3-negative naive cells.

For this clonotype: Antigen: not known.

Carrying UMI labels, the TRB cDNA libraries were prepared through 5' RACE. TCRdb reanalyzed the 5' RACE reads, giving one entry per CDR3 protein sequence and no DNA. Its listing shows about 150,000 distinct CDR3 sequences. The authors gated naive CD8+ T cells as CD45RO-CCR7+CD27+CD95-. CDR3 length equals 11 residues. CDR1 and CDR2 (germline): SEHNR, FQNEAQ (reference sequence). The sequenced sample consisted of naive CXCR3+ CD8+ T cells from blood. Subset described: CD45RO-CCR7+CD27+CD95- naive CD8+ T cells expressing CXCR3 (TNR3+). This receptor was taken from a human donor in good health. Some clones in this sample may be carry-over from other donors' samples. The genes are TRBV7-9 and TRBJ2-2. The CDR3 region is CARQGSGELFF.